These 28 T cell receptor beta chains came from one sample sequenced in a study of radiotherapy plus CTLA-4 blockade in lung cancer listed by TCRdb under 2018. Preparation of the library involved the immunoSEQ multiplex PCR assay. Here the immuneACCESS table is served through TCRdb, limited to in-frame sequences with V and J called. Missing clones are a known gap in these copies; in checked studies unresolved V genes cover under half, and the rest lacks a known reason. This sample holds fewer than 70,000 clones; 70% to 85% were observed only once. More than 8.5% of the sample rests with the top ten. The material sequenced was peripheral blood, taken from a patient treated with radiotherapy plus ipilimumab. Receptors originate from a human donor with non-small cell lung cancer who had a complete response to radiotherapy plus ipilimumab.

CDR3 coding DNA: TGTGCCAGCAGCTTGGGACTAGCGGGTGACTCCTACGAGCAGTACTTC. The encoded protein is CASSLGLAGDSYEQYF. The chain has TRBV7-2 and TRBJ2-5, with 12 bases matching TRBD2. The DNA end is a closer match to TRBJ2-7, so the J assignment may be wrong. The length of the CDR3 is 16 residues. Germline V gene sequence: CDR1 SGHTA, CDR2 FQGNSA.

The chain is built from TRBV4-1 and TRBJ1-2, with 8 positions matching TRBD1. The CDR3 contains 14 residues. CDR1 MGHRA and CDR2 YSYEKL come from the germline V gene. V lost 4 bases, J lost 7 bases, and 8 bases stayed unmatched. The CDR3 region has the DNA TGCGCCAGCAGCCGGACAGGGACGAAAGGTGGCTACACCTTC. Protein: CASSRTGTKGGYTF.

The table lists this clone with a count of one. At one end, the junction sequence differs from germline, possibly due to a read error. The V gene is TRBV28, the J gene TRBJ1-4; TRBD1 agrees at 7 bases. The CDR3 is 15 amino acids. Germline loops: CDR1 MDHEN, CDR2 SYDVKM. CDR3 in DNA: TGTGTCAGCAGTTCCCCGGGACAGTCTAATGAAAAACTGTTTTTT. Its protein product is CVSSSPGQSNEKLFF.

This chain joins TRBV6-5 and TRBJ1-2, with no clear D. The CDR3 spans 15 residues. Trimming left V 0 bases short and J 2 bases short, with 10 bases between. Germline loops: CDR1 MNHEY, CDR2 SVGAGI. CDR3 region: CASSYSSGGNYGYTF. CDR3 sequence (DNA): TGTGCCAGCAGTTACTCGTCCGGCGGAAACTATGGCTACACCTTC.

This clone was seen more than once but under ten times. V is TRBV6-4 and J is TRBJ2-7, with unresolved D. The CDR3 has 14 amino acids. V lost 0 bases and J 1 base, leaving 7 bases between the germline ends. Per the germline V gene, CDR1 is MRHNA and CDR2 is SNTAGT. The CDR3 spells CASSDSRFSYEQYV. CDR3 nucleotide sequence: TGTGCCAGCAGTGACTCGAGATTTTCCTACGAGCAGTACGTC.

This clone came up a few times. The chain is built from TRBV5-5 and TRBJ1-4; D is ambiguous. Per germline, CDR1 SGHKS and CDR2 YYEKEE (reference sequence). This CDR3 contains 13 residues. Trimming cost V 2 bases and J 8 bases, with 10 bases left between them. In DNA, the CDR3 is TGTGCCAGCAGCTTTAACAAGCGCGAAAAACTGTTTTTT. This sequence encodes CASSFNKREKLFF.

The rearrangement joins TRBV5-1 to TRBJ2-2; D may correspond to TRBD1 or TRBD2 (5 bases each). The CDR3 runs to 16 residues. CDR1 and CDR2 from the germline V gene are SGHRS and YFSETQ. V lost 6 bases and J lost 2, with 17 bases in between. The CDR3 spells CASTRGETANTGELFF. The CDR3 DNA follows: TGCGCCAGCACCCGAGGGGAAACGGCAAACACCGGGGAGCTGTTTTTT.

This chain links TRBV5-1 with TRBJ1-2, with D perhaps matching TRBD1 (5 bases). The V end lost 2 bases, the J end lost 12 bases, and 14 bases lay between the germline ends. The CDR3 runs 12 residues. Germline values: CDR1 SGHRS, CDR2 YFSETQ. The CDR3 coding sequence is TGCGCCAGCAGCTTTTTGGGGGACGGCAACACCTTC. This translates into CASSFLGDGNTF.

This chain uses TRBV7-6 with TRBJ1-1; possible D gene TRBD1, 6 bases. The CDR3 contains 14 residues. Germline-derived CDR1 and CDR2 are SGHVS and FNYEAQ. Trimming shortened V by 6 bases and J by 1 base, and 12 bases separated the two germline ends. CDR3 coding DNA: TGTGCCAGCAGTTACGGACAGTCGAACACTGAAGCTTTCTTT. Protein sequence: CASSYGQSNTEAFF.

The chain joins TRBV7-9 to TRBJ1-4; D unresolved. Trimming removed 1 base at V and 5 bases at J, with 8 bases between. There are 14 residues in the CDR3. In germline, CDR1 is SEHNR, CDR2 FQNEAQ (reference sequence). The DNA of the CDR3 is TGTGCCAGCAGCTTAGAGGGCCGAAATGAAAAACTGTTTTTT. Its translation: CASSLEGRNEKLFF.

The chain links TRBV6-5 to TRBJ1-3; D remains ambiguous. This CDR3 is 15 amino acids long. V shed 4 bases and J shed 0 bases, with 10 bases lying between them. The germline V gene encodes CDR1 MNHEY and CDR2 SVGAGI. The CDR3 bases are TGTGCCAGCAGTTCCACACATAGCTCTGGAAACACCATATATTTT. Translation gives CASSSTHSSGNTIYF.

This clone was observed a single time. J is TRBJ1-5 and V is TRBV18, with D uncertain. The CDR3 consists of 14 residues. Trimming removed 2 bases from V and 3 bases from J, with 8 bases in between. Germline assignment: CDR1 KGHSH and CDR2 LQKENI. The CDR3 reads CASSPMGLNQPQHF. In DNA, the CDR3 is TGTGCCAGCTCACCAATGGGCCTCAATCAGCCCCAGCATTTT. The whole variable domain, filled in from reference TRBV18 and TRBJ1-5, reads NAGVMQNPRHLVRRRGQEARLRCSPMKGHSHVYWYRQLPEEGLKFMVYLQKENIIDESGMPKERFSAEFPKEGPSILRIQQVVRGDSAAYFCASSPMGLNQPQHFGDGTRLSIL.

The sample holds a few counts of this clone. The CDR3 DNA is TGTGCCAGTAGTATGTTGGCAGGCCAGCGGGAGAAGGCTGAAGCTTTCTTT. Its translation: CASSMLAGQREKAEAFF. The chain is built from TRBV19 and TRBJ1-1; D is unclear. The CDR3 is made up of 17 amino acids. V was pared by 3 bases and J by 6 bases, with 23 bases between. The germline CDR1 and CDR2 sequences are LNHDA and SQIVND (reference sequence).

The V call is TRBV6-5, the J call TRBJ1-2; no clear D. There are 14 residues in the CDR3. Looked up from germline, CDR1 is MNHEY and CDR2 is SVGAGI. Trimming cost V 0 bases and J 2 bases, with 7 bases left between them. CDR3 sequence (DNA): TGTGCCAGCAGTTACTCGGCAGCGAACTATGGCTACACCTTC. Its protein is CASSYSAANYGYTF.

The J gene is TRBJ2-5, the V gene TRBV21-1; the DNA was not used to check the table's D call, TRBD2. TRBV21-1 is given as a pseudogene. This CDR3 is 17 amino acids long. CDR3 region: CASSKRDLRGAEETQYF. The CDR3 DNA follows: TGTGCCAGCAGCAAACGGGACCTTCGGGGGGCAGAAGAGACCCAGTACTTC.

The rearrangement joins TRBV29-1 to TRBJ1-1; TRBD1 agrees at 12 bases. The germline CDR1 and CDR2 sequences are SQVTM and ANQGSEA. J lost 7 bases, V lost 6 bases, and 3 bases had no gene match. CDR3 size: 12 residues. The CDR3 reads CSVGTGGGEAFF. CDR3 bases: TGCAGCGTAGGGACAGGGGGCGGTGAAGCTTTCTTT.

This clone has only a few counts. This chain links TRBV11-2 with TRBJ2-3, with D unresolved. This CDR3 is 13 amino acids long. Looked up from germline, CDR1 is SGHAT and CDR2 is FQNNGV. Trimming shortened V by 3 bases and J by 6 bases, and 10 bases separated the two germline ends. The CDR3 region is CASSFGTRDTQYF. The CDR3 DNA sequence: TGTGCCAGCAGCTTCGGAACCCGGGATACGCAGTATTTT.

The rearrangement links TRBV6-6 to TRBJ1-4; D may be TRBD1 (5 bases). V dropped 6 bases and J dropped 7 bases, with 15 bases sitting between them. The length of the CDR3 is 14 residues. In germline, CDR1 is MNHNY, CDR2 SVGAGI (reference sequence). The CDR3 DNA reads as TGTGCCAGCAGAAAGGAGGGAAGGGGTGAAAAACTGTTTTTT. The encoded protein is CASRKEGRGEKLFF.

This rearrangement joins TRBV7-9 to TRBJ1-2; D possibly corresponds to TRBD1 (6 bases). CDR1 and CDR2 from the germline V gene are SEHNR and FQNEAQ (reference sequence). The CDR3 has 14 residues. V was shortened by 2 bases and J by 3 bases, with 10 bases between the two germline ends. The CDR3, as DNA: TGTGCCAGCAGCTTAAGGGGGACGGACTATGGCTACACCTTC. This codes for CASSLRGTDYGYTF.

This chain joins TRBV6-6 and TRBJ2-1; D is ambiguous. In germline, CDR1 is MNHNY, CDR2 SVGAGI (reference sequence). There are 12 residues in the CDR3. Trimming shortened V by 5 bases and J by 10 bases, and 12 bases separated the two germline ends. Here the CDR3 DNA reads TGTGCCAGCAGTCCTTTTGGAAGGGAGCAGTTCTTC. Translating it yields CASSPFGREQFF.

Comments on this clone: The same CDR3 also results from other DNA sequences found in this sample. The chain joins TRBV9 to TRBJ2-2; no clear D. The CDR3 runs 12 residues. V shed 0 bases and J shed 6 bases, with 3 bases lying between them. Germline V gene data show CDR1 as SGDLS and CDR2 as YYNGEE. The CDR3 spells CASSVASGELFF. DNA of the CDR3: TGTGCCAGCAGCGTAGCCTCCGGGGAGCTGTTTTTT.

J is TRBJ2-1 and V is TRBV14; 7 nucleotides line up with TRBD2. The ends lost 4 bases at V and 0 bases at J; junction bases unmatched: 6. The CDR3 length is 16 residues. CDR1 is SGHDN, CDR2 FVKESK, per germline. The CDR3 region has the DNA TGTGCCAGCAGCCCCTGGGACTATATCTCCTACAATGAGCAGTTCTTC. Translating it yields CASSPWDYISYNEQFF.

This rearrangement joins TRBV2 to TRBJ1-1; D gene ambiguous. The CDR3 is 15 amino acids. The germline V gene has CDR1 SNHLY and CDR2 FYNNEI. V was shortened by 10 bases and J by 2 bases, with 20 bases between the two germline ends. This CDR3 is CAILIRGTINTEAFF. The DNA for the CDR3 is TGTGCCATTTTAATCCGGGGAACGATTAACACTGAAGCTTTCTTT.

This clone was detected only once. This chain links TRBV19 with TRBJ2-1; D ambiguous. The CDR3 extends over 12 amino acids. V lost 0 bases to trimming and J lost 9 bases, with 6 bases between them. Germline V gene lookup returns CDR1 LNHDA and CDR2 SQIVND (reference sequence). The CDR3 sequence: CASSIDGAEQFF. The CDR3 nucleotides read TGTGCCAGTAGTATAGATGGTGCTGAGCAGTTCTTC.

The chain carries TRBV6-1 and TRBJ1-1; 9 bases line up with TRBD1. From germline, CDR1 is MNHNS and CDR2 SASEGT. V trimming: 5 bases; J trimming: 1 base; junction bases outside the gene matches: 2. The CDR3 covers 14 residues. The CDR3 DNA reads as TGTGCCAGCAGTAGACAGGGGGGGAACACTGAAGCTTTCTTT. It is translated as CASSRQGGNTEAFF.

The V call is TRBV2, the J call TRBJ1-5; no clear D gene. The CDR3 runs to 12 residues. Trimming took 5 bases from V and 4 from J, leaving 6 bases between them. Germline V lookup: CDR1 SNHLY, CDR2 FYNNEI. CDR3 region: CASSKRNQPQHF. CDR3 coding DNA: TGTGCCAGCAGTAAGAGGAATCAGCCCCAGCATTTT. Filled out from reference TRBV2 and TRBJ1-5, the complete variable domain reads EPEVTQTPSHQVTQMGQEVILRCVPISNHLYFYWYRQILGQKVEFLVSFYNNEISEKSEIFDDQFSVERPDGSNFTLKIRSTKLEDSAMYFCASSKRNQPQHFGDGTRLSIL.

The V call is TRBV5-1, the J call TRBJ2-5, with 7 bases fitting TRBD1. Germline CDR1 reads SGHRS; CDR2 reads YFSETQ. CDR3 length: 13 residues. Trimming removed 4 bases from V and 4 bases from J; junction bases left unmatched: 4. The CDR3 sequence: CASSQNRGETQYF. As DNA, the CDR3 is TGCGCCAGCAGCCAGAACAGGGGAGAGACCCAGTACTTC.

The rearrangement joins TRBV4-1 to TRBJ2-7, with 9 bases fitting TRBD1. CDR1 and CDR2 (germline): MGHRA, YSYEKL. CDR3 length: 15 residues. Unmatched junction bases numbered 6, after V lost 0 bases and J lost 6 bases. CDR3 residues: CASSQEPGQGREQYF. As DNA, the CDR3 is TGCGCCAGCAGCCAAGAACCGGGACAGGGTCGCGAGCAGTACTTC.